This T cell receptor (beta chain) appears in the sequencing data of a study of T cell responses to AZD1222 COVID-19 vaccine. This clone is a singleton in its sample. The antigen is undetermined. Regarding the study as a whole: At 160-218 and 743-854, vaccine-associated CD4 TCRs were dominant, and they spanned spike. In all cases, repertoires were sampled only after the peak T cell response. Donors in the cohort were predominantly white British and more often female, and clonal diversity was possibly underestimated.

Timing groups of about 4 and about 12 weeks for second doses were pooled. Assay used: immunoSEQ multiplex PCR; TCRdb lists only in-frame clones, some missing. The repertoire holds 150,000 to 160,000 clones, with over 90% as singletons. Trimming removed 1 base at V and 5 bases at J, with 7 bases between. In germline, CDR1 is SGHKS, CDR2 YYEKEE (reference sequence). The CDR3 contains 12 residues. This sequence joins TRBV5-5 and TRBJ2-7; possible D gene TRBD1, 6 bases. The material sequenced was peripheral blood, taken 28 days after the second AZD1222 dose. This receptor was obtained from an adult who received the AZD1222 COVID-19 vaccine. Here the CDR3 DNA reads TGTGCCAGCAGCTTGTGGGACAACGAGCAGTACTTC. It codes for CASSLWDNEQYF.